This record concerns one T cell receptor beta chain sequence. Its cognate antigen is unknown. Each cDNA held unique molecular identifiers, and template switching gave it a universal primer site. TCRdb ran MiXCR on the 5' RACE reads and lists one entry per CDR3 protein. The sample carries under 350,000 distinct CDR3 sequences, roughly 9.7% recorded once. The sample comes from a study of identical twins. Study-wide findings and caveats: The study found that models underestimated out-of-frame TCR alpha sharing in monozygotic twins.

V was cut by 6 bases and J by 3 bases, with 11 bases left in between. Germline CDR1 and CDR2: SGHTA and FQGTGA. This CDR3 is 14 amino acids long. These data were likewise used in another study, on yellow fever vaccine responses in identical twins.

The sample taken for sequencing was CD8+ T cells sorted from blood. The chain has TRBV7-3 and TRBJ2-2; no definite D call. The TCR originated in a woman between 18 and 29 years old in good health. CDR3 sequence (DNA): TGTGCCAGCAGTCTCGACACTTACACCGGGGAGCTGTTTTTT. This encodes CASSLDTYTGELFF.